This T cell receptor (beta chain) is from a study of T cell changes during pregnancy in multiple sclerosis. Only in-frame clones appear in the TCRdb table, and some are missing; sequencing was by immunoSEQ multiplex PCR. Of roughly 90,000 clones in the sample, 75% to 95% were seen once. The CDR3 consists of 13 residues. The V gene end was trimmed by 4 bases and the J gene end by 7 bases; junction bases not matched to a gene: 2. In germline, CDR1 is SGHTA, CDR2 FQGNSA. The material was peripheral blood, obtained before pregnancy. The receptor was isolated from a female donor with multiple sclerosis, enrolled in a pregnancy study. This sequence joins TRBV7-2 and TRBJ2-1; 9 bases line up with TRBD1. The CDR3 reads CASSSGQGNEQFF. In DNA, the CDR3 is TGTGCCAGCAGCTCAGGACAGGGGAATGAGCAGTTCTTC.